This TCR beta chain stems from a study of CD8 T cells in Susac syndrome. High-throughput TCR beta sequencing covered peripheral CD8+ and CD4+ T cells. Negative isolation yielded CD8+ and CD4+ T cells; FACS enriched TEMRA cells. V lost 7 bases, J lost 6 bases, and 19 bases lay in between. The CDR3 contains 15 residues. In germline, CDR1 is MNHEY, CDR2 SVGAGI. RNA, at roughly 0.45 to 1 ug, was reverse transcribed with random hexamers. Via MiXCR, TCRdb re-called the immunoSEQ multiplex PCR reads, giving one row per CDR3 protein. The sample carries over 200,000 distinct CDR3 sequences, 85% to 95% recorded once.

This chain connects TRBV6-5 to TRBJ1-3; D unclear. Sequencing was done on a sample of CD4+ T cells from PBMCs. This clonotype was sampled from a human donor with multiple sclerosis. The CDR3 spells CASKRSQNPSNTIYF. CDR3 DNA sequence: TGTGCCAGCAAGAGGTCACAGAATCCGTCAAACACCATATATTTT.